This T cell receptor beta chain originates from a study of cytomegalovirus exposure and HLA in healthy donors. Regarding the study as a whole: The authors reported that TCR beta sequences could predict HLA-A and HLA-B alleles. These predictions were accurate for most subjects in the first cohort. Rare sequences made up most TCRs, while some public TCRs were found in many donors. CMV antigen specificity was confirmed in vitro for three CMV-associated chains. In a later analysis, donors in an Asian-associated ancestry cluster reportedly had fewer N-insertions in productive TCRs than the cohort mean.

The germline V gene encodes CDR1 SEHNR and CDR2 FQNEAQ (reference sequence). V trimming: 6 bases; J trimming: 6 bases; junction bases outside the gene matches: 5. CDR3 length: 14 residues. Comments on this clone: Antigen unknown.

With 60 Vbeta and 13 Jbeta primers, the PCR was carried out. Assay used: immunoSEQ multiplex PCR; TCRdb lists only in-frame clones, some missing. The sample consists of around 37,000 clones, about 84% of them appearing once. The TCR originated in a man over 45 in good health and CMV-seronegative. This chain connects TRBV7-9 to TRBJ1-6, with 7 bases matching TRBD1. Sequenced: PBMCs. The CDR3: CASRQDRSNSPLHF. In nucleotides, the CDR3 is TGTGCCAGCAGACAGGACAGGAGTAATTCACCCCTCCACTTT.